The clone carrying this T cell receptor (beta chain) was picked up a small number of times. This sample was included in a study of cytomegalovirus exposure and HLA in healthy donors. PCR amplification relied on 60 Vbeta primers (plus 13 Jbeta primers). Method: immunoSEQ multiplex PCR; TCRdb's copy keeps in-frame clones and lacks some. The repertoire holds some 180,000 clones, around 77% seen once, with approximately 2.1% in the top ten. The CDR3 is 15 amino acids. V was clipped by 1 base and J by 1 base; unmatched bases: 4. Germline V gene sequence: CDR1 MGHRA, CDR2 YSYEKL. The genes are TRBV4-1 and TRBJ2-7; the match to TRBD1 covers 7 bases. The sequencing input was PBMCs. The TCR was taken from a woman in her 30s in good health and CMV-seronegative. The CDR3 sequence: CASSQVPGGSYEQYF. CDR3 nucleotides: TGCGCCAGCAGCCAAGTCCCAGGGGGATCCTACGAGCAGTACTTC.